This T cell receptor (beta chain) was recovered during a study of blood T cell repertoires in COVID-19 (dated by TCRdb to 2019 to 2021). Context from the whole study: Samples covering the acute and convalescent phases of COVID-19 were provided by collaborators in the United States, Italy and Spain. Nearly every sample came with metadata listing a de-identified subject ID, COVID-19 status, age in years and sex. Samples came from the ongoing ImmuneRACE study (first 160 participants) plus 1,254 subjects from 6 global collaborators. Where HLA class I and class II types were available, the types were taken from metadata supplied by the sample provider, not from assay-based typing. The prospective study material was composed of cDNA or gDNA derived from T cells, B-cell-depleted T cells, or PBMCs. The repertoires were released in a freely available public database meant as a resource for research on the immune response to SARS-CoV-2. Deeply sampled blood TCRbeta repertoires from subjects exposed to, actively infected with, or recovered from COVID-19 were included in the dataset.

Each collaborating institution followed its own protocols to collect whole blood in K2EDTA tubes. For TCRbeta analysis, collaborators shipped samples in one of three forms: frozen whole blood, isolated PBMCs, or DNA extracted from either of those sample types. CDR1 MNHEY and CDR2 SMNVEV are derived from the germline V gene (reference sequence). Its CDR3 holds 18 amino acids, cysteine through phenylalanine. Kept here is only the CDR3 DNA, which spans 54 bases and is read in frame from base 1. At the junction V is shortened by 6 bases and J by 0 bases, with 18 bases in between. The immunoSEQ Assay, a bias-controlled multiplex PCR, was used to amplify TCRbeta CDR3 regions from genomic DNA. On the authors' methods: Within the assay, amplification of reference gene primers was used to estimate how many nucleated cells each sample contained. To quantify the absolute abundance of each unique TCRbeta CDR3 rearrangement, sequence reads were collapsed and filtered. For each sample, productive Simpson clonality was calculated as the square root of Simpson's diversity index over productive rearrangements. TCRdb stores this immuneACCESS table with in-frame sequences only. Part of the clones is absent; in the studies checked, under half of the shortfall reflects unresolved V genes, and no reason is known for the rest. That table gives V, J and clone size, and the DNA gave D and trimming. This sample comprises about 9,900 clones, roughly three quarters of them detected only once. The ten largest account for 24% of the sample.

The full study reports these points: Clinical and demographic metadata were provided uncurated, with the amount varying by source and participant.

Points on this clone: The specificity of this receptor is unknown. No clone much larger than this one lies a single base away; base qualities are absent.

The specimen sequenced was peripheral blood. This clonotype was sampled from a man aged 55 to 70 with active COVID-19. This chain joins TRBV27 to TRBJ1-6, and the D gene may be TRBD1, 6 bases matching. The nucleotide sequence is TGTGCCAGCAGCCTAGGGGGGGCCTTGAGCTCCTATAATTCACCCCTCCACTTT. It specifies CASSLGGALSSYNSPLHF.